A selection of T cell receptor beta chains follows, all from one sample in a study of shared clonotypes between healthy human individuals. The assay was immunoSEQ multiplex PCR, and TCRdb's table has in-frame clones only and misses some. Altogether over 850,000 clones are present, around 78% being singletons, with the ten largest covering 0.5% to 0.6%. The source material was memory CD4+ T cells from PBMCs. These receptors were taken from a young man in good health. Some clones in this sample may be carry-over from other donors' samples. CDR3s include the opening cysteine and the closing phenylalanine or tryptophan. D genes are given only for firm matches. The listing skips clone size in some rows; elsewhere it reads once, few, many or a size class.

V	size	D	J	CDR3	DNA
TRBV5-6	-	TRBD1	TRBJ1-1	CASSLNRGNTEAFF	TGTGCCAGCAGCCTTAACAGGGGCAACACTGAAGCTTTCTTT
TRBV5-1	-	-	TRBJ2-2	CASSTFMLGSLYTGELFF	TGCGCCAGCAGCACCTTTATGTTAGGGAGCCTCTACACCGGGGAGCTGTTTTTT
TRBV7-3	-	-	TRBJ2-4	CASSLGTAKNIQYF	TGTGCCAGCAGCTTAGGGACAGCCAAAAACATTCAGTACTTC
TRBV6-1	-	TRBD2	TRBJ2-3	CASSEVGLAVSTDTQYF	TGTGCCAGCAGTGAAGTGGGTCTAGCGGTTAGCACAGATACGCAGTATTTT
TRBV6-5	once	-	TRBJ1-1	CASTLQGSSEAFF	TGTGCCAGCACCCTTCAGGGCAGTTCTGAAGCTTTCTTT
TRBV7-7	-	-	TRBJ2-1	CASSSGRDNEQFF	TGTGCCAGCAGCTCCGGACGGGACAATGAGCAGTTCTTC
TRBV22-1	-	-	TRBJ1-4	CPGTPHTRGTNEKLFF	TGTCCTGGGACCCCACACACAAGGGGAACTAATGAAAAACTGTTTTTT
TRBV7-2	-	-	TRBJ1-2	CASSLGVGYGYTF	TGTGCCAGCAGCTTAGGCGTAGGCTATGGCTACACCTTC
TRBV5-1	-	-	TRBJ2-5	CASSLRETQYF	TGCGCCAGCAGCTTGAGGGAGACCCAGTACTTC
TRBV29-1	-	-	TRBJ2-5	CSVSTPRRAAQYF	TGCAGCGTCTCGACCCCCCGACGTGCGGCCCAGTACTTC
TRBV5-1	few	-	TRBJ1-1	CASSWDYSEAFF	TGCGCCAGCAGCTGGGACTACTCTGAAGCTTTCTTT
TRBV5-5	-	-	TRBJ2-7	CASSLRAESSYEQYF	TGTGCCAGCAGCCTGAGAGCGGAGAGCTCCTACGAGCAGTACTTC
TRBV28	-	-	TRBJ2-1	CASSLYNGPGEFF	TGTGCCAGCAGTTTATATAACGGCCCAGGCGAGTTCTTC
TRBV2	few	-	TRBJ2-7	CASSEGQGRYEQYF	TGTGCCAGCAGTGAAGGCCAGGGTCGGTACGAGCAGTACTTC
TRBV5-8	-	-	TRBJ2-6	CASSLYWTFSGANVLTF	TGTGCCAGCAGCTTGTACTGGACCTTCTCTGGGGCCAACGTCCTGACTTTC
TRBV11-2	few	-	TRBJ2-3	CASSLTSTQYF	TGTGCCAGCAGCTTAACTAGCACGCAGTATTTT
TRBV28	-	TRBD1	TRBJ1-2	CASSSAGGTGYYGYTF	TGTGCCAGCAGTTCGGCAGGGGGAACCGGGTACTATGGCTACACCTTC
TRBV7-3	few	-	TRBJ2-1	CASSYDSSSYNEQFF	TGTGCCAGCAGCTACGACTCGAGCTCCTACAATGAGCAGTTCTTC
TRBV4-3	-	TRBD2	TRBJ2-2	CASSQVLAGGGDTGELFF	TGCGCCAGCAGCCAGGTACTAGCGGGAGGTGGTGACACCGGGGAGCTGTTTTTT
TRBV2	many	TRBD2	TRBJ2-3	CASSGAGVGTDTQYF	TGTGCCAGCAGTGGAGCGGGAGTCGGCACAGATACGCAGTATTTT
TRBV11-3	-	-	TRBJ2-3	CASSLGEETDTQYF	TGTGCCAGCAGCTTAGGGGAGGAGACAGATACGCAGTATTTT
TRBV28	-	-	TRBJ1-5	CASSPSLPGGNQPQHF	TGTGCCAGCAGTCCCAGCCTCCCTGGAGGCAATCAGCCCCAGCATTTT
TRBV28	-	-	TRBJ1-4	CASSSRNGATNEKLFF	TGTGCCAGCAGTTCACGGAACGGTGCAACTAATGAAAAACTGTTTTTT
TRBV2	few	-	TRBJ2-6	CASSDRGMSGANVLTF	TGTGCCAGCAGTGATAGGGGGATGTCTGGGGCCAACGTCCTGACTTTC
TRBV4-1	-	-	TRBJ2-6	CASSQEGVSGANVLTF	TGCGCCAGCAGCCAAGAAGGGGTCTCCGGGGCCAACGTCCTGACTTTC
TRBV2	-	-	TRBJ2-3	CASWRQGPDTQYF	TGTGCCAGCTGGAGGCAAGGCCCAGATACGCAGTATTTT
TRBV6-5	-	-	TRBJ2-3	CASSSPGVGKYTQYF	TGTGCCAGCAGTTCCCCGGGGGTCGGGAAGTATACGCAGTATTTT
TRBV18	-	-	TRBJ1-5	CASSPEIQRNQPQHF	TGTGCCAGCTCACCAGAGATTCAGCGTAATCAGCCCCAGCATTTT
TRBV4-1	-	-	TRBJ1-1	CASSPPLQVGTEAFF	TGCGCCAGCAGCCCCCCGCTACAGGTAGGGACTGAAGCTTTCTTT
TRBV29-1	-	TRBD2	TRBJ2-1	CSVIIPGTSGIDNEQFF	TGCAGCGTCATCATACCCGGGACTAGCGGGATCGACAATGAGCAGTTCTTC
TRBV7-3	few	-	TRBJ1-1	CASSSGSGDTEAFF	TGTGCCAGCAGCTCAGGCTCTGGGGACACTGAAGCTTTCTTT
TRBV28	-	-	TRBJ2-3	CASSPQQGTDTQYF	TGTGCCAGCAGTCCCCAGCAGGGCACAGATACGCAGTATTTT
TRBV7-9	-	TRBD1	TRBJ2-7	CASSEQGALGEQYF	TGTGCCAGCAGCGAACAGGGGGCATTGGGCGAGCAGTACTTC
TRBV9	-	-	TRBJ2-2	CASSVFGDTGELFF	TGTGCCAGCAGCGTATTTGGAGACACCGGGGAGCTGTTTTTT
TRBV5-1	-	TRBD2	TRBJ2-1	CASSLGASGSYNEQFF	TGCGCCAGCAGCTTGGGGGCTAGCGGATCCTACAATGAGCAGTTCTTC
TRBV28	-	-	TRBJ1-2	CASSLWDQNYGYTF	TGTGCCAGCAGTTTATGGGACCAAAACTATGGCTACACCTTC
TRBV2	-	TRBD1	TRBJ2-7	CASLGQSKNYEQYF	TGTGCCAGCTTGGGACAGAGCAAAAACTACGAGCAGTACTTC
TRBV5-4	-	-	TRBJ2-3	CASSFKVQSTDTQYF	TGTGCCAGCAGCTTTAAAGTCCAGAGCACAGATACGCAGTATTTT
TRBV4-3	-	-	TRBJ2-7	CASSQDRRGWFYEQYF	TGCGCCAGCAGCCAAGATAGGAGGGGATGGTTCTACGAGCAGTACTTC
TRBV5-1	-	TRBD1	TRBJ1-4	CASSLQGTGVEKLFF	TGCGCCAGCAGCTTGCAAGGGACAGGGGTAGAAAAACTGTTTTTT
TRBV13	-	-	TRBJ1-1	CASSFFQGRNTEAFF	TGTGCCAGCAGCTTTTTTCAGGGGAGGAACACTGAAGCTTTCTTT
TRBV2	many	-	TRBJ2-5	CASSYDQTETQYF	TGTGCCAGCAGCTACGACCAGACGGAGACCCAGTACTTC
TRBV4-1	-	-	TRBJ1-3	CASSQDGGPSGNTIYF	TGCGCCAGCAGCCAGGATGGAGGGCCCTCAGGAAACACCATATATTTT
TRBV4-3	-	TRBD2	TRBJ2-1	CASSQDPLAGGPYEQFF	TGCGCCAGCAGCCAAGACCCTCTAGCGGGAGGGCCGTATGAGCAGTTCTTC
TRBV7-3	-	-	TRBJ2-7	CASSSAGGAYEQYF	TGTGCCAGCAGCTCTGCGGGCGGAGCCTACGAGCAGTACTTC
TRBV11-2	-	TRBD2	TRBJ2-5	CASSFYGIAGGPGTQYF	TGTGCCAGCAGCTTTTACGGTATAGCGGGAGGGCCGGGGACCCAGTACTTC
TRBV9	-	-	TRBJ2-7	CASSVDGNSYEQYF	TGTGCCAGCAGCGTCGACGGGAACTCCTACGAGCAGTACTTC